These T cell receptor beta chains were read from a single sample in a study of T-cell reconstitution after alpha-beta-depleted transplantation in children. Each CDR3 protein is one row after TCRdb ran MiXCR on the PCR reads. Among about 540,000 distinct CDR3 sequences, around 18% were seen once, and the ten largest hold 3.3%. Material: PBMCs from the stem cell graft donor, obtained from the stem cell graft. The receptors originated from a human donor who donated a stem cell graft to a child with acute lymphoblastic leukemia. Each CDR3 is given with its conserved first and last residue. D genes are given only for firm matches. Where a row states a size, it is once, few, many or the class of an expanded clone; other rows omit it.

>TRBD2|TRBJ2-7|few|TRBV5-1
TGCGCCAGCAGGGTGGCGGGAGGAACCTACGAGCAGTACTTC
CASRVAGGTYEQYF
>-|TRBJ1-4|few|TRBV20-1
TGCAGTGCTAGTCGGCCGAAGGAGAAACTGTTTTTT
CSASRPKEKLFF
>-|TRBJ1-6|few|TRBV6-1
TGTGCCAGCAGTGAAGAGTCAGGATTTTCACCCCTCCACTTT
CASSEESGFSPLHF
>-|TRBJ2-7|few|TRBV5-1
TGCGCCAGCAGCTTGGCCTCGGTGCTAGCTGGCGAGCAGTACTTC
CASSLASVLAGEQYF
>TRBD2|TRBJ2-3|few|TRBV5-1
TGCGCCAGCAGCTTGCTAGCGGGGGCCACAGATACGCAGTATTTT
CASSLLAGATDTQYF
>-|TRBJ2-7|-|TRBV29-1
TGCAGCGTTGAAGATAACAGCCCTTCCTACGAGCAGTACTTC
CSVEDNSPSYEQYF
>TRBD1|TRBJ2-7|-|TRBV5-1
TGCGCCAGCAGCTTGGCTCCGGGACAGGGAAGCGAGCAGTACTTC
CASSLAPGQGSEQYF
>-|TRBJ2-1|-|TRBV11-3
TGTGCCAGCCCACCGGGACATAGGGGGAATGAGCAGTTCTTC
CASPPGHRGNEQFF
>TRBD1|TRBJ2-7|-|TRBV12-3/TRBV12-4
TGTGCCAGCAGGAGACAGGGAAGCTCCTACGAGCAGTACTTC
CASRRQGSSYEQYF
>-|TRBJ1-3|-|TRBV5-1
TGCGCCAGCAGCTTGGAGGGCCTTGCTGGAAACACCATATATTTT
CASSLEGLAGNTIYF
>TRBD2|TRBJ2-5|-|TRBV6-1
TGTGCCAGCAGCCCCACTAGCGGGAGGGGGGAGACCCAGTACTTC
CASSPTSGRGETQYF
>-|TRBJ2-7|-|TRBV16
TGTGCCAGCAGCCGCCCCCCCCACAGGGCTGATTCCTACGAGCAGTACTTC
CASSRPPHRADSYEQYF
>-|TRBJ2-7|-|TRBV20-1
TGCAGTGCTAGAGCCCCCGCGTCTGGAGGGGCAAGAGTCTACGAGCAGTACTTC
CSARAPASGGARVYEQYF
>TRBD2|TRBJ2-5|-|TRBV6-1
TGTGCCAGCAGTAGTAGCGGGCACCAAGAGACCCAGTACTTC
CASSSSGHQETQYF
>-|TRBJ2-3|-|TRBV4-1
TGCGCCAGCAGCCAACCACTAGGAGATACGCAGTATTTT
CASSQPLGDTQYF
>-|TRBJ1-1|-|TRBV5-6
TGTGCCAGCAGCTCCACAGCCATTAACACTGAAGCTTTCTTT
CASSSTAINTEAFF
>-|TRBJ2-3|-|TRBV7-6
TGTGCCAGCAGCTTAGTAACGGGTACGGCTAGCACAGATACGCAGTATTTT
CASSLVTGTASTDTQYF
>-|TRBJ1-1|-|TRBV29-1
TGCAGCGTTGAAGCGGGAACTGAAGCTTTCTTT
CSVEAGTEAFF
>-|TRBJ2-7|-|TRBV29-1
TGCAGCGTTGAATCCCCCCGGACTGCTGGCTACGAGCAGTACTTC
CSVESPRTAGYEQYF
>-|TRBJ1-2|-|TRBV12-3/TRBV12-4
TGTGCCAGCAGTTTTGGAGGGAGTGACTATGGCTACACCTTC
CASSFGGSDYGYTF
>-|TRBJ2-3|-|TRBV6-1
TGTGCCAGCAGACCTTACTTCGACTCTCATACGCAGTATTTT
CASRPYFDSHTQYF
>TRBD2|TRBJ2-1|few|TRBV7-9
TGTGCCAGCAGCTCACTATGGGCTAGCGGGGGTCCTAATGAGCAGTTCTTC
CASSSLWASGGPNEQFF
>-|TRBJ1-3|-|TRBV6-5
TGTGCCAGCAGTTACCGGGAGGGGGTGGGAAACACCATATATTTT
CASSYREGVGNTIYF
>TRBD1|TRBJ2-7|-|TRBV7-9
TGTGCCAGCAGCGCCCGGACAGGCTATTACGAGCAGTACTTC
CASSARTGYYEQYF
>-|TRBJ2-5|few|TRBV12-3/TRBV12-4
TGTGCCAGCAGCCCCAACGGGGTATTCCAAGAGACCCAGTACTTC
CASSPNGVFQETQYF
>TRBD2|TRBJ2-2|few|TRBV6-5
TGTGCCAGCAGTTATAAAGCGGGAGGGCCTTCATACACCGGGGAGCTGTTTTTT
CASSYKAGGPSYTGELFF
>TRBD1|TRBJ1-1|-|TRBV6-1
TGTGCCAGCAGCGATGGGACAGGGGGTAGCACTGAAGCTTTCTTT
CASSDGTGGSTEAFF
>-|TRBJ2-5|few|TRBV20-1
TGCAGTGGGGGTAGGGAGATGGTTGAAGAGACCCAGTACTTC
CSGGREMVEETQYF
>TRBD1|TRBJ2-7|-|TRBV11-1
TGTGCCAGCAGCCCTCTGATAGGGGGCTTCGACGAGCAGTACTTC
CASSPLIGGFDEQYF
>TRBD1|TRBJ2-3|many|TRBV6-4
TGTGCCAGCAGCCATAGGGACAGGGGAGATACAGATACGCAGTATTTT
CASSHRDRGDTDTQYF
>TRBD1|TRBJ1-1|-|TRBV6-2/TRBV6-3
TGTGCCAGCAGGCGCTACCGGGACAGGGGGATGGGGCGGGACACTGAAGCTTTCTTT
CASRRYRDRGMGRDTEAFF
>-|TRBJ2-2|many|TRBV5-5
TGTGCCAGCAGCTTTCTCGCGGCGAACACCGGGGAGCTGTTTTTT
CASSFLAANTGELFF
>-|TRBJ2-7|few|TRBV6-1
TGTGCCAGTGGAGTGAGTGACAGGCAGTACTTC
CASGVSDRQYF
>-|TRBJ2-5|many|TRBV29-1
TGCAGCGTTGAAGATCTCCAAGAGACCCAGTACTTC
CSVEDLQETQYF
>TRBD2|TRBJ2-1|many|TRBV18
TGTGCCAGCTCTCAACAACCTCCTAGCGGGAGGCTGAATGAGCAGTTCTTC
CASSQQPPSGRLNEQFF
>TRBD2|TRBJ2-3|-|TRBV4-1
TGCGCCAGCAGCCAACCGGGACTAGCGGGAGGGGGTACAGATACGCAGTATTTT
CASSQPGLAGGGTDTQYF
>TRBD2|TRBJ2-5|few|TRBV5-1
TGCGCCAGCAGTCGACTAGCCAGAGAGACCCAGTACTTC
CASSRLARETQYF